One sample yielded the 18 T cell receptor beta chains listed below, sequenced in a study of post-analysis software for immune sequencing data. Overall study findings and caveats: Roughly 5 TRBV segments, including TRBV5-6, TRBV5-1 and TRBV20-1, were more frequent in patients than controls.

For these TCRs, the target antigens are not known. Prepared libraries of TCR beta cDNA carried unique molecular identifiers. TCRdb itself ran the PCR reads through MiXCR, one entry per CDR3 protein. The sample lists over 150,000 distinct CDR3 sequences; 25% to 35% were seen once. The sequenced material came from blood. Receptors originate from a girl aged 10-17 years with multiple sclerosis.

This clonotype showed up just once. Being one base from a much bigger clone, this may be a read error. The chain uses TRBV10-3 and TRBJ2-3; D is perhaps TRBD2 (5 bases). The CDR3 has 15 amino acids. Germline V gene lookup returns CDR1 ENHRY and CDR2 SYGVKD. V lost 4 bases, J lost 2 bases, and 13 bases lay in between. This CDR3 is CAISAGGSTTDTQYF. CDR3 DNA sequence: TGTGCCATCAGTGCTGGAGGTTCCACCACAGATACGCAGTATTTT.

Turning to this clonotype: A much larger clonotype is one base distant, so this may be a read error. The gene calls are TRBV7-9 and TRBJ2-7; D might be TRBD1 (6 bases). Trimming cost V 7 bases and J 4 bases, with 17 bases left between them. Germline-derived CDR1 and CDR2 are SEHNR and FQNEAQ (reference sequence). The CDR3 is 14 amino acids. CDR3 DNA: TGTGCCAGCAACCGCCTCCGGGACACATACGAGCAGTACTTC. It codes for CASNRLRDTYEQYF.

The chain has TRBV15 and TRBJ1-1; no clear D gene. Deletions cut 1 base from V and 10 bases from J, with 10 bases between. This CDR3 has 12 residues. Germline CDR1 and CDR2: LNHNV and YYDKDF (reference sequence). The CDR3 nucleotides are TGTGCCACCAGCAGAGGGACTTTCGGAGCTTTCTTT. This encodes CATSRGTFGAFF. Full variable domain (missing parts from reference TRBV15 and TRBJ1-1): DAMVIQNPRYQVTQFGKPVTLSCSQTLNHNVMYWYQQKSSQAPKLLFHYYDKDFNNEADTPDNFQSRRPNTSFCFLDIRSPGLGDTAMYLCATSRGTFGAFFGQGTRLTVV.

In its sample, this clonotype was seen once. The rearrangement links TRBV7-2 to TRBJ2-3, with D possibly matching TRBD2 (6 bases). CDR3 size: 13 residues. V lost 9 bases, J lost 2 bases, and 12 bases lay in between. Germline V lookup: CDR1 SGHTA, CDR2 FQGNSA. The CDR3 nucleotides read TGTGCCAGAGGCGGGAACAACACAGATACGCAGTATTTT. Its translation: CARGGNNTDTQYF. The full variable domain, its missing parts supplied by reference TRBV7-2 and TRBJ2-3, is GAGVSQSPSNKVTEKGKDVELRCDPISGHTALYWYRQSLGQGLEFLIYFQGNSAPDKSGLPSDRFSAERTGGSVSTLTIQRTQQEDSAVYLCARGGNNTDTQYFGPGTRLTVL.

Comments on this clonotype: Compared with germline, one end of the junction differs, possibly owing to a read error. The chain joins TRBV5-1 to TRBJ1-2, with TRBD1 matching over 7 bases. Looked up from germline, CDR1 is SGHRS and CDR2 is YFSETQ. CDR3 length: 14 amino acids. The CDR3 bases are TGCGCCAGCAGCTTGACAGGGGAAGGATATGGCTCCACCTTC. It translates to CASSLTGEGYGSTF.

In its sample, this clonotype ranks as medium-sized (0.01 to 0.1%). The chain joins TRBV20-1 to TRBJ2-5; 9 bases agree with TRBD1. Germline CDR1 and CDR2: DFQATT and SNEGSKA (reference sequence). The CDR3 length is 16 residues. The trim removed 1 base at V and 5 bases at J, leaving 11 bases unmatched. CDR3 nucleotides: TGCAGTGCTAGAGGACCCGACAGGGGGGAATGGGAGACCCAGTACTTC. It codes for CSARGPDRGEWETQYF.

With regard to this clonotype: This may arise from a read error, as a much more abundant clone is one base away. The chain recombines TRBV20-1 with TRBJ2-1; TRBD1 matches at 7 bases. V lost 0 bases to trimming and J lost 0 bases; unmatched junction nucleotides: 5. This CDR3 has 16 residues. Germline V lookup: CDR1 DFQATT, CDR2 SNEGSKA (reference sequence). CDR3 loop: CSARDSGQSSYNEQFF. In DNA form, the CDR3 reads TGCAGTGCTAGAGATTCGGGACAGAGCTCCTACAATGAGCAGTTCTTC.

Concerning this clonotype: The junction differs from germline at one of its ends, possibly a read error. The gene calls are TRBV20-1 and TRBJ2-3; unclear D gene. The V gene's germline CDR1 is DFQATT and CDR2 SNEGSKA (reference sequence). The CDR3 extends over 13 amino acids. CDR3 region: CSAIAVSTDTRYF. CDR3 nucleotide sequence: TGCAGTGCTATCGCCGTGAGCACAGATACGCGGTATTTT.

A few counts support this clonotype. At one end the junction does not follow the germline gene, possibly because of a read error. The gene calls are TRBV7-9 and TRBJ2-4; the D is unclear. The last part of the DNA fits TRBJ2-7 better; the J call may be wrong. In germline, CDR1 is SEHNR, CDR2 FQNEAQ (reference sequence). The CDR3 spans 13 residues. DNA of the CDR3: TGTGCCAACAGCTTAGGAAGGGATTACGAGCAGTACTTC. As protein: CANSLGRDYEQYF.

Concerning this clonotype itself: Since a much larger clone is just one base distant, this may be a read error. This chain links TRBV18 with TRBJ2-5, with a possible D match to TRBD1 (5 bases). Germline V lookup: CDR1 KGHSH, CDR2 LQKENI. The CDR3 loop spans 12 amino acids. For the CDR3, the DNA is TGTGCCGGCTCAGTAGGGGAAGAGACCCAGTACTTC. Translating it yields CAGSVGEETQYF.

This clonotype has at least ten counts. The chain combines TRBV29-1 with TRBJ2-7; D uncertain. CDR1 and CDR2 from the germline V gene are SQVTM and ANQGSEA. This CDR3 spans 13 amino acids. V gave up 4 bases and J gave up 5 bases, with 15 bases separating them. CDR3 region: CSVVGASVHEQYF. In DNA, the CDR3 is TGCAGCGTTGTAGGAGCGAGTGTCCACGAGCAGTACTTC.

This clonotype was seen many times. V is TRBV10-3 and J is TRBJ2-7, with 11 bases fitting TRBD2. V lost 4 bases to trimming and J lost 0 bases; unmatched junction nucleotides: 2. Germline-derived CDR1 and CDR2 are ENHRY and SYGVKD. The CDR3 runs to 15 residues. CDR3 in amino acids: CAISALAGDSYEQYF. The CDR3 coding sequence is TGTGCCATCAGTGCACTAGCGGGAGACTCCTACGAGCAGTACTTC.

With respect to this clonotype: This may stem from a read error, because a much larger clone lies one nucleotide away. The chain is built from TRBV29-1 and TRBJ2-3; possible D gene TRBD2, 5 bases. The CDR3 covers 13 residues. Germline V gene sequence: CDR1 SQVTM, CDR2 ANQGSEA. In DNA, the CDR3 is TGCAGCGTTGCGGGTCCTAGCACAGATACGCAGTGTTTT. This gives the protein CSVAGPSTDTQCF.

In this sample, this clonotype turned up many times. CDR3 sequence reads: CASRGAGQLYGYTF. Here the CDR3 DNA reads TGTGCCAGCAGGGGGGCGGGGCAGTTATATGGCTACACCTTC. The chain joins TRBV12-3 or TRBV12-4 to TRBJ1-2, with D perhaps matching TRBD1 (6 bases). There are 14 residues in the CDR3. V shed 6 bases and J shed 5 bases, with 16 bases lying between them.

The chain links TRBV4-1 to TRBJ2-4, with 10 bases lining up with TRBD2. The CDR3 spans 16 residues. V lost 2 bases and J lost 2; bases outside the gene matches: 3. Per the germline V gene, CDR1 is MGHRA and CDR2 is YSYEKL. The CDR3 nucleotides are TGCGCCAGCAGCCAACTAGCGGGAGTGACCAAAAACATTCAGTACTTC. It specifies CASSQLAGVTKNIQYF.

The rearrangement joins TRBV24-1 to TRBJ1-2; D possibly corresponds to TRBD1 (5 bases). Trimming stripped 7 bases from V and 2 bases from J, with 10 bases between. CDR3 size: 13 residues. Germline V gene data show CDR1 as KGHDR and CDR2 as SFDVKD. DNA for the CDR3: TGTGCCACCAGCGGACGGGGCAACTATGGCTACACCTTC. Its translation: CATSGRGNYGYTF.

This clonotype has more than one count but fewer than ten. Possible read error: a much larger clone is one base away. The chain joins TRBV10-3 to TRBJ2-3; 7 nucleotides line up with TRBD2. The V and J ends lost 7 bases and 10 bases, in that order; junction bases with no gene match: 14. The CDR3 is made up of 14 amino acids. Germline loops: CDR1 ENHRY, CDR2 SYGVKD. CDR3 protein: CAIKLGGRDDSQYF. CDR3 DNA: TGTGCCATCAAGTTGGGGGGGAGAGACGATTCGCAGTATTTT.

In this sample, this clonotype turned up a few times. The junction does not match germline at one end; this may be a read error. The J gene is TRBJ1-1, the V gene TRBV12-3 or TRBV12-4; no firm D call. The CDR3 has 12 residues. The chain's CDR3 is CASSSEATGAFF. The DNA for the CDR3 is TGTGCCAGCAGTTCCGAGGCAACTGGAGCTTTCTTT.